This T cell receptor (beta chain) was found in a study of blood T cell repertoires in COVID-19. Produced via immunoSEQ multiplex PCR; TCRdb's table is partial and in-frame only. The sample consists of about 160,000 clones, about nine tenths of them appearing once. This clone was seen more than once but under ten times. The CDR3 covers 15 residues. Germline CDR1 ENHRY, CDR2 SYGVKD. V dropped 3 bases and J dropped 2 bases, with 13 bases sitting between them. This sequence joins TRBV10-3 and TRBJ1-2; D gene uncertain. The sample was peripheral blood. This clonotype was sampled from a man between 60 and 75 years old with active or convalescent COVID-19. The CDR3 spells CAISEREGTNYGYTF. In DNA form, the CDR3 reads TGTGCCATCAGTGAACGGGAGGGCACGAACTATGGCTACACCTTC.